The 9 T cell receptor beta chains below all came from one sample that was sequenced in a study of CD8 T cells in Susac syndrome. RNA was extracted with the RNeasy kit, and a quantity of 0.5 to 1 ug was reverse transcribed using random hexamers. Each CDR3 protein is one row after TCRdb ran MiXCR on the immunoSEQ multiplex PCR reads. This sample has around 220,000 distinct CDR3 sequences; around 90% occur once, and the top ten carry about 0.15%. Sequenced material: CD8+ T cells from PBMCs. Source of these receptors: a human donor with multiple sclerosis.

The chain is built from TRBV9 and TRBJ2-7; 12 bases align to TRBD2. V trimming: 3 bases; J trimming: 6 bases; junction bases outside the gene matches: 13. Germline CDR1 and CDR2: SGDLS and YYNGEE. CDR3 length: 17 amino acids. The CDR3 loop is CASSDQATSGRVGEQYF. The DNA of the CDR3 is TGTGCCAGCAGCGACCAAGCGACTAGCGGGAGAGTGGGCGAGCAGTACTTC.

This clonotype was counted a few times. This sequence joins TRBV2 and TRBJ2-1; 7 bases fit TRBD2. In germline, CDR1 is SNHLY, CDR2 FYNNEI. Losses at the gene ends were 8 bases for V and 6 bases for J; bases not matched to a gene: 7. This CDR3 has 13 amino acids. The CDR3 sequence: CASRLAGGNEQFF. The CDR3 nucleotides read TGTGCCAGCCGTTTAGCGGGCGGCAATGAGCAGTTCTTC.

The V call is TRBV29-1, the J call TRBJ2-3; D is perhaps TRBD1 or TRBD2 (5 bases each). Trimming took 0 bases from V and 4 from J, leaving 11 bases between them. The CDR3 is 14 amino acids. Per the germline V gene, CDR1 is SQVTM and CDR2 is ANQGSEA. The CDR3 DNA sequence: TGCAGCGTTGAAGATCGATGGGGGTCAGATACGCAGTATTTT. This gives the protein CSVEDRWGSDTQYF.

The chain uses TRBV30 and TRBJ2-3; 8 bases are a match to TRBD2. V was clipped by 4 bases and J by 0 bases; unmatched bases: 0. The length of the CDR3 is 13 residues. Per the germline V gene, CDR1 is GTSNPN and CDR2 is SVGIG (reference sequence). Here the CDR3 reads CAWTSGSTDTQYF. Written as DNA, the CDR3 is TGTGCCTGGACTAGCGGGAGCACAGATACGCAGTATTTT.

The chain has TRBV5-1 and TRBJ2-4, with 14 bases that match TRBD2. V shed 4 bases and J 9 bases; nucleotides not matched to a gene: 12. Germline V gene sequence: CDR1 SGHRS, CDR2 YFSETQ. The CDR3 has 17 residues. The CDR3 loop reads CASSIGTSGRVGGIQYF. The CDR3 DNA follows: TGCGCCAGCAGCATTGGGACTAGCGGGAGAGTTGGCGGCATTCAGTACTTC.

The gene calls are TRBV7-3 and TRBJ2-1; the D is unclear. Germline CDR1 reads SGHTA; CDR2 reads FQGTGA. This CDR3 contains 15 residues. V was clipped by 5 bases and J by 6 bases, with 17 bases between them. CDR3 protein: CASSAMGRVGNEQFF. The CDR3 region has the DNA TGTGCCAGCAGCGCCATGGGAAGGGTGGGCAATGAGCAGTTCTTC.

This clonotype has more than one count but fewer than ten. The rearrangement uses TRBV27 and TRBJ2-7, with D tentatively TRBD1 or TRBD2 (6 bases each). CDR1 MNHEY and CDR2 SMNVEV come from the germline V gene (reference sequence). With 5 bases removed from V and 0 bases from J, the gap between germline ends came to 11 bases. The CDR3 spans 14 residues. CDR3 amino acids: CASSPGGGSYEQYF. The CDR3 nucleotides are TGTGCCAGCAGTCCCGGAGGGGGCTCCTACGAGCAGTACTTC.

The CDR3 reads CASSSQAGGYEQFF. The CDR3 nucleotides are TGTGCCAGCAGCTCGCAAGCGGGAGGGTATGAGCAGTTCTTC. The chain links TRBV5-4 to TRBJ2-1; 10 bases line up with TRBD2. Germline V gives CDR1 SGHNT, CDR2 YYREEE (reference sequence). The CDR3 extends over 14 amino acids. Trimming at V came to 3 bases and at J to 8 bases, leaving 5 bases not matched to a gene.

The rearrangement links TRBV29-1 to TRBJ2-1; weak D call: TRBD2 (6 bases). Germline CDR1 and CDR2: SQVTM and ANQGSEA. The CDR3 length is 13 residues. V lost 6 bases and J lost 14, with 23 bases in between. CDR3 amino acids: CSVNTGASFSKFF. The CDR3 nucleotides are TGCAGCGTCAATACGGGAGCGTCCTTTTCGAAGTTCTTC.